This T cell receptor beta chain was recorded in a study of T cell repertoires in cytomegalovirus infection. Study at large: Indicated by public TCR beta signatures were CMV infection and matching HLA type.

Trimming stripped 0 bases from V and 5 bases from J, with 17 bases between. The CDR3 runs 17 residues. Germline loops: CDR1 LNHNV, CDR2 YYDKDF (reference sequence). On this clonotype: Its antigen is still unknown.

TCRdb re-called the reads through MiXCR, storing one row per CDR3 protein. The data contain approximately 990,000 distinct CDR3 sequences, about 33% of them singletons. This TCR came from a human donor in good health (CMV status not recorded). Some clones in this sample may be carry-over from other donors' samples. V gene TRBV15 combines with J gene TRBJ1-5; unclear D gene. The specimen comprised cultured CD8+ T cells from PBMCs, sampled from culture after CMV antigen stimulation. The CDR3 DNA reads as TGTGCCACCAGCAGAGACCCCGGGCAGAGACTTGATCAGCCCCAGCATTTT. Translated: CATSRDPGQRLDQPQHF.